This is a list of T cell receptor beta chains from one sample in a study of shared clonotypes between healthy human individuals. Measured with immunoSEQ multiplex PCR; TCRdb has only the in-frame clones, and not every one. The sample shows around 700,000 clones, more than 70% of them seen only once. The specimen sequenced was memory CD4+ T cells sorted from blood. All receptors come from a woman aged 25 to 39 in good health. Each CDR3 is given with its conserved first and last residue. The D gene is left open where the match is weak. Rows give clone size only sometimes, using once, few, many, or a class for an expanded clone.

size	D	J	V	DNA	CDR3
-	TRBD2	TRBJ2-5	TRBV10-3	TGTGCCATCAGTGAGCCGGGACTAGCAGGGGAGACCCAGTACTTC	CAISEPGLAGETQYF
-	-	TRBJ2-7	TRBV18	TGTGCCAGCTCACCCCCCAAGGGCGAGCAGTACTTC	CASSPPKGEQYF
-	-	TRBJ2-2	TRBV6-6	TGTGCCAGCCACTCGGAGAACACCGGGGAGCTGTTTTTT	CASHSENTGELFF
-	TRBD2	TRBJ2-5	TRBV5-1	TGCGCCAGCAGCCCGGGACTAGCGGGATACCAAGAGACCCAGTACTTC	CASSPGLAGYQETQYF
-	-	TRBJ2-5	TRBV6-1	TGTGCCAGCTACTGGCCCGAAAGGGGAGAGACCCAGTACTTC	CASYWPERGETQYF
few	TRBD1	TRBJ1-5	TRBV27	TGTGCCAGCAGTTTTGTTAGGCCCGCAGGGGGGGTTCAGCCCCAGCATTTT	CASSFVRPAGGVQPQHF
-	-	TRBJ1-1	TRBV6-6	TGTGCCAGCAGAAAACAGCGCATGAACACTGAAGCTTTCTTT	CASRKQRMNTEAFF
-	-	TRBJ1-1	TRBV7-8	TGTGCCAGCAGCGGACCCCTATTGAACACTGAAGCTTTCTTT	CASSGPLLNTEAFF
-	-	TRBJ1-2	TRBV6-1	TGTGCCAGCAGTGATTTCGGGGGGGTAGGAGGCTACACCTTC	CASSDFGGVGGYTF
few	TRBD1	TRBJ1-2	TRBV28	TGTGCCAGCAAACACGCTGGGACAGGTTATGGCTACACCTTC	CASKHAGTGYGYTF
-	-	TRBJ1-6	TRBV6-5	TGTGCCAGCAGTTACTCCAGCTCCTATAATTCACCCCTCCACTTT	CASSYSSSYNSPLHF
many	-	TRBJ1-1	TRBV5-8	TGTGCCAGCAGCTTGTTCCCGGGTAACACTGAAGCTTTCTTT	CASSLFPGNTEAFF
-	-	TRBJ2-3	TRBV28	TGTGCCAGCAGTACCCGACCCTCGGATACGCAGTATTTT	CASSTRPSDTQYF
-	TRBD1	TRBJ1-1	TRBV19	TGTGCCAGTAGTATGTTCTCGACAGGGGGAGGAACTGAAGCTTTCTTT	CASSMFSTGGGTEAFF
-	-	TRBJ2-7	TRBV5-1	TGCGCCAGCAAGGTTGGGGAAATTTCCTACGAGCAGTACTTC	CASKVGEISYEQYF
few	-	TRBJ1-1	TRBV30	TGTGCCTGGAGTCTGACCCGGTGGGCTTTCTTT	CAWSLTRWAFF
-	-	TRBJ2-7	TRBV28	TGTGCCAGCACTCCCCGCGATAGGAGCGAGCAGTACTTC	CASTPRDRSEQYF
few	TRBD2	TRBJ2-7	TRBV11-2	TGTGCCAGCAGCTCAGCGGGAACTAGGAGCTCCTACGAGCAGTACTTC	CASSSAGTRSSYEQYF
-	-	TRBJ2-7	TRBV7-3	TGTGCCAGCAGCTTGGGGGGAACCGCTAGGCAGTACTTC	CASSLGGTARQYF
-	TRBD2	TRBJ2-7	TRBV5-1	TGCGCCAGCAGCTTGTTACTAGCGGAAGACGAGCAGTACTTC	CASSLLLAEDEQYF
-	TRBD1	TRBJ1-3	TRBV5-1	TGCGCCAGCAGCGTGACAGGGGGCGAAAACACCATATATTTT	CASSVTGGENTIYF
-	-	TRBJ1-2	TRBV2	TGTGCCAGCAGTGAAAACGCAGGGGCAGTCAGCTACACCTTC	CASSENAGAVSYTF
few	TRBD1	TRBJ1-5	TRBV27	TGTGCCAGCAGTCGACAGGGACTTAGCAATCAGCCCCAGCATTTT	CASSRQGLSNQPQHF
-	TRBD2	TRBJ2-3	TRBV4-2	TGTGCCAGCAGCGAGGGACTAGCGGGCACAGATACGCAGTATTTT	CASSEGLAGTDTQYF
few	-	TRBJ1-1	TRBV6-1	TGTGCCAGCAGTGCTACGCGCAGAGTGAACACTGAAGCTTTCTTT	CASSATRRVNTEAFF
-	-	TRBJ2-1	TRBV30	TGTGCCTGGAATCTATTAAACTCCTACAATGAGCAGTTCTTC	CAWNLLNSYNEQFF
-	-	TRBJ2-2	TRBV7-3	TGTGCCAGCAGCTTAGGGTGGGACCAGACCGGGGAGCTGTTTTTT	CASSLGWDQTGELFF
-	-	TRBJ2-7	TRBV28	TGTGCCAGCAGTTTAAGAGCGTATTCCTACGAGCAGTACTTC	CASSLRAYSYEQYF
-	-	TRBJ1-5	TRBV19	TGTGCCAGTAGTCCCACTACTAATCAGCCCCAGCATTTT	CASSPTTNQPQHF
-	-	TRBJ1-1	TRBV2	TGTGCCAGCAGTGATAGAAGGGTCTTGGGCACTGAAGCTTTCTTT	CASSDRRVLGTEAFF
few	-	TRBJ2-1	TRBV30	TGTGCCTGGAGTGAGACCGGGAATGAGCAGTTCTTC	CAWSETGNEQFF
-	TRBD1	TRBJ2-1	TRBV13	TGTGCCAGCAGCTTAGAACTGGACCTTCACAGGGGGCTCTATTGGCGGAATGAGCAGTTCTTC	CASSLELDLHRGLYWRNEQFF
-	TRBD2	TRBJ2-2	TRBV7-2	TGTGCCAGCAGCTCGGCCGGTGGGAGGGCCTACACCGGGGAGCTGTTTTTT	CASSSAGGRAYTGELFF